This TCR beta chain originates from a study of Graves' ophthalmopathy and Graves' hyperthyroidism. TCR beta CDR3 amplification used RNA transcripts. HTBI-primed RT-PCR formed the first round, and a multiplex PCR formed the second. TCRdb recomputed calls from the multiplex PCR reads with MiXCR, one row per CDR3 protein. The profile covers some 360,000 distinct CDR3 sequences, with 17% appearing a single time and 2% to 2.5% taken by the ten largest. The CDR3 loop spans 14 amino acids. Trimming shortened V by 6 bases and J by 7 bases, and 16 bases separated the two germline ends. CDR1 and CDR2 from the germline V gene are KGHSH and LQKENI.

The TCR originated in an adult woman with stable Graves' hyperthyroidism. Sequenced: peripheral blood. The chain is built from TRBV18 and TRBJ1-5, with a possible D match to TRBD1 (6 bases). CDR3 residues: CASSPGGAVQPQHF. DNA of the CDR3: TGTGCCAGCTCCCCCGGGGGCGCGGTCCAGCCCCAGCATTTT.